Listed below are T cell receptor beta chains from one sample, sequenced in a study of blood T cell repertoires in COVID-19. Some clones are missing from TCRdb's copy, which holds only in-frame ones; the method was immunoSEQ multiplex PCR. This table has roughly 76,000 clones, more than 75% appearing once. The material sequenced was peripheral blood. Receptors were obtained from a man in his forties or fifties with acute or convalescent COVID-19. The CDR3 runs from the conserved cysteine through the conserved F or W. Each record gives: CDR3 protein, CDR3 DNA, D gene, V gene, J gene, clone size, CDR3 length. A D gene is named only where the DNA matches it firmly. Size is stated for part of the rows, as once, few or many counts, or as a class when the clone is expanded.

CASSIVSVATDTQYF,TGTGCCAGTAGTATAGTTTCAGTGGCTACAGATACGCAGTATTTT,NA,TRBV19,TRBJ2-3,NA,15
CAISDSNEKLFF,TGTGCCATCAGTGACAGTAATGAAAAACTGTTTTTT,NA,TRBV10-3,TRBJ1-4,NA,12
CASSLVQNNEQFF,TGTGCCAGCAGCTTGGTCCAGAACAATGAGCAGTTCTTC,NA,TRBV5-4,TRBJ2-1,NA,13
CASSQEGGPATQYF,TGTGCCAGCAGCCAAGAGGGGGGGCCGGCGACCCAGTACTTC,NA,TRBV3-1/TRBV3-2,TRBJ2-5,once,14
CASSLAWGIGTNSPLHF,TGTGCCAGCAGCTTAGCGTGGGGCATTGGAACTAATTCACCCCTCCACTTT,NA,TRBV7-9,TRBJ1-6,NA,17
CASSQRWQSYEQYF,TGTGCCAGCAGCCAAAGATGGCAGTCCTACGAGCAGTACTTC,NA,TRBV3-1/TRBV3-2,TRBJ2-7,NA,14
CASTRDSNQPQHF,TGTGCCAGCACCAGGGATAGCAATCAGCCCCAGCATTTT,NA,TRBV6-5,TRBJ1-5,NA,13
CASSLTAERSTDTQYF,TGTGCCAGCAGCTTAACGGCGGAAAGAAGCACAGATACGCAGTATTTT,NA,TRBV7-3,TRBJ2-3,NA,16
CASTQAGKTQYF,TGTGCCAGCACCCAAGCGGGGAAGACCCAGTACTTC,TRBD2,TRBV6-5,TRBJ2-5,NA,12
CAWSEAQGYNQPQHF,TGTGCCTGGAGTGAGGCTCAGGGGTACAATCAGCCCCAGCATTTT,NA,TRBV30,TRBJ1-5,NA,15
CASSVGGGSTEAFF,TGTGCCAGCAGCGTAGGGGGGGGCAGCACTGAAGCTTTCTTT,NA,TRBV9,TRBJ1-1,NA,14
CASSLPGNYGYTF,TGTGCCAGCAGCTTACCAGGGAACTATGGCTACACCTTC,NA,TRBV7-9,TRBJ1-2,NA,13
CASSEGQIDYEQYF,TGTGCCAGCAGCGAAGGACAGATAGACTACGAGCAGTACTTC,NA,TRBV9,TRBJ2-7,NA,14
CAWRQGRANIQYF,TGTGCCTGGAGACAGGGACGGGCAAACATTCAGTACTTC,NA,TRBV30,TRBJ2-4,few,13
CASSSTTLLANEQFF,TGTGCCAGCAGCTCAACTACCTTGTTGGCCAATGAGCAGTTCTTC,NA,TRBV7-9,TRBJ2-1,NA,15
CATSRDASGSYEQYF,TGTGCCACCAGCAGAGATGCTAGCGGGAGCTACGAGCAGTACTTC,TRBD2,TRBV15,TRBJ2-7,NA,15
CASTDRPSGGSGNTIYF,TGTGCCAGTACCGATCGTCCCTCAGGGGGCTCTGGAAACACCATATATTTT,TRBD1,TRBV19,TRBJ1-3,NA,17
CASSINGGASAAQETQYF,TGTGCCAGTAGTATAAACGGGGGGGCTAGCGCTGCACAAGAGACCCAGTACTTC,TRBD2,TRBV19,TRBJ2-5,NA,18
CASSALAGGNTGELFF,TGTGCCAGCAGTGCCCTAGCGGGGGGGAACACCGGGGAGCTGTTTTTT,TRBD2,TRBV27,TRBJ2-2,NA,16
CAIQATAGQGASYEQYF,TGCGCCATCCAAGCGACCGCGGGACAGGGGGCTTCCTACGAGCAGTACTTC,TRBD1,TRBV5-1,TRBJ2-7,NA,17
CASSKRGRANTGELFF,TGTGCCAGCAGCAAAAGGGGGAGGGCGAACACCGGGGAGCTGTTTTTT,NA,TRBV28,TRBJ2-2,NA,16
CASNERQRPGDTQYF,TGTGCCAGCAACGAACGGCAGCGACCTGGAGATACGCAGTATTTT,NA,TRBV7-2,TRBJ2-3,NA,15
CASSLGQTNTGELFF,TGTGCCAGCAGCTTGGGCCAGACGAACACCGGGGAGCTGTTTTTT,NA,TRBV5-4,TRBJ2-2,NA,15
CASSRGAESHEQYF,TGTGCCAGCAGCCGTGGAGCAGAGTCCCACGAGCAGTACTTC,NA,TRBV7-9,TRBJ2-7,NA,14
CASSLEGTGDTEAFF,TGTGCTAGCAGCTTAGAAGGGACAGGGGACACTGAAGCTTTCTTT,TRBD1,TRBV7-7,TRBJ1-1,NA,15
CAWSFGGSYNEQFF,TGTGCCTGGAGCTTTGGCGGTTCCTACAATGAGCAGTTCTTC,NA,TRBV30,TRBJ2-1,NA,14
CASSYRSGYGYTF,TGTGCCAGCAGTTACCGGTCGGGCTATGGCTACACCTTC,NA,TRBV6-5,TRBJ1-2,NA,13
CASSRGLADFQETQYF,TGTGCCAGCTCCCGCGGGCTAGCCGACTTCCAAGAGACCCAGTACTTC,NA,TRBV11-2,TRBJ2-5,NA,16
CASSDRGYGANVLTF,TGTGCCAGCAGCGACAGGGGCTATGGGGCCAACGTCCTGACTTTC,TRBD1,TRBV7-3,TRBJ2-6,NA,15
CASSQVFGGGAGTDTQYF,TGTGCCAGCAGCCAAGTCTTTGGCGGGGGGGCGGGGACAGATACGCAGTATTTT,TRBD2,TRBV3-1/TRBV3-2,TRBJ2-3,NA,18
CSARTHRGLEF,TGCAGTGCTAGGACTCACAGGGGGCTGGAGTTC,TRBD1,TRBV20-1,TRBJ2-7,NA,11
CASSMRGDTDTQYF,TGTGCCAGCAGTATGCGGGGGGACACAGATACGCAGTATTTT,TRBD2,TRBV6-5,TRBJ2-3,NA,14
CAWRTAGRQLFF,TGTGCCTGGAGGACAGCCGGGCGTCAACTGTTTTTT,NA,TRBV30,TRBJ1-4,NA,12
CSVVFAFGLREAFF,TGCAGCGTTGTGTTCGCGTTTGGTTTAAGAGAAGCTTTCTTT,NA,TRBV29-1,TRBJ1-1,NA,14
CASSVRLAASTDTQYF,TGTGCCAGCAGTGTTCGGCTAGCGGCTAGCACAGATACGCAGTATTTT,TRBD2,TRBV6-1,TRBJ2-3,NA,16
CATMGQTETQYF,TGTGCCACCATGGGACAGACGGAGACCCAGTACTTC,TRBD1,TRBV10-3,TRBJ2-5,NA,12
CASSSGQGFEAFF,TGTGCCAGCAGCTCCGGACAGGGGTTTGAAGCTTTCTTT,TRBD1,TRBV7-8,TRBJ1-1,NA,13
CASSQRQYYEQFF,TGTGCCAGCAGCCAACGACAGTACTATGAGCAGTTCTTC,NA,TRBV6-5,TRBJ2-1,NA,13
CSGGEGGGYTF,TGCAGCGGGGGTGAGGGGGGGGGCTACACCTTC,NA,TRBV29-1,TRBJ1-2,NA,11
CSARAGTTDNEQFF,TGCAGTGCTCGTGCCGGGACTACCGACAATGAGCAGTTCTTC,TRBD2,TRBV20-1,TRBJ2-1,NA,14
CAGNRGGSTEAFF,TGTGCCGGAAACAGGGGTGGGAGCACTGAAGCTTTCTTT,TRBD1,TRBV2,TRBJ1-1,NA,13
CASSIRQGGQDTQYF,TGTGCCAGTAGTATCAGGCAGGGGGGCCAAGATACGCAGTATTTT,NA,TRBV19,TRBJ2-3,NA,15
CAWEPTRGQGEKLFF,TGTGCCTGGGAACCGACACGGGGTCAAGGTGAAAAACTGTTTTTT,NA,TRBV30,TRBJ1-4,NA,15
CASSPPSGQHEAFF,TGTGCCAGCTCACCACCCTCGGGACAGCATGAAGCTTTCTTT,TRBD1,TRBV18,TRBJ1-1,NA,14
CAWGEGLSGTDTQYF,TGTGCCTGGGGGGAGGGCCTTAGTGGTACAGATACGCAGTATTTT,TRBD2,TRBV30,TRBJ2-3,NA,15
CASSITGDNSPLHF,TGTGCCAGTAGTATAACAGGGGATAATTCACCCCTCCACTTT,TRBD1,TRBV19,TRBJ1-6,NA,14
CASSYSGGTQPQHF,TGTGCCAGCAGTTACTCCGGGGGAACTCAGCCCCAGCATTTT,NA,TRBV6-2/TRBV6-3,TRBJ1-5,NA,14
CASSFAVAFNEKLFF,TGTGCCAGCAGCTTTGCAGTCGCCTTTAATGAAAAACTGTTTTTT,NA,TRBV7-9,TRBJ1-4,NA,15
CSVRGQGGGEKLFF,TGCAGCGTTCGCGGACAGGGAGGTGGCGAAAAACTGTTTTTT,TRBD1,TRBV29-1,TRBJ1-4,NA,14
CASSLQGYTYNEQFF,TGTGCCAGCAGCTTACAGGGCTACACCTACAATGAGCAGTTCTTC,NA,TRBV5-8,TRBJ2-1,NA,15
CASSRHIPRNTGELFF,TGTGCCAGCAGCCGCCACATCCCTAGGAACACCGGGGAGCTGTTTTTT,NA,TRBV7-7,TRBJ2-2,NA,16